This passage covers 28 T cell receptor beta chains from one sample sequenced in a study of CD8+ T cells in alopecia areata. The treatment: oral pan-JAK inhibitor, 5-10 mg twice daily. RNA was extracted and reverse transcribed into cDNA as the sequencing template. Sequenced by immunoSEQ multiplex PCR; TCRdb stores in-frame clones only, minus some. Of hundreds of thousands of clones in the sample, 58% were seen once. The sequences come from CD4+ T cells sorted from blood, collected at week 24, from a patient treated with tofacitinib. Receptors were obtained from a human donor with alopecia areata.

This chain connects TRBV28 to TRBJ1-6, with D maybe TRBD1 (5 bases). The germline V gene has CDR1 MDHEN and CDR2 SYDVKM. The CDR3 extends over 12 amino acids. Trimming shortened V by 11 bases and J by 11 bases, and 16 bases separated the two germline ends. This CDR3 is CASGQGSTPLHF. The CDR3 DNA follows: TGTGCCTCAGGGCAGGGATCCACACCCCTCCACTTT.

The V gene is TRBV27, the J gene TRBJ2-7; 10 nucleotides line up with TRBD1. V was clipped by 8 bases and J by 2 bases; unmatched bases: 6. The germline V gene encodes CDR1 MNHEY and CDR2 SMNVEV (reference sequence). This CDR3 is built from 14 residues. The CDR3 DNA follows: TGTGCCAGCTGTCCCGGGACAGGGGCCTACGAGCAGTACTTC. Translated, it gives CASCPGTGAYEQYF.

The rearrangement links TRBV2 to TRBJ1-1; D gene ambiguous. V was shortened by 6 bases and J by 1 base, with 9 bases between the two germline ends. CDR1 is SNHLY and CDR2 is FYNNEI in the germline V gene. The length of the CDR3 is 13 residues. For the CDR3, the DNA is TGTGCCAGCAGGGCCTCGTGGAACACTGAAGCTTTCTTT. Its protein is CASRASWNTEAFF.

The CDR3 nucleotides read TGTGCCACAGGACAAATTAGCAATCAGCCCCAGCATTTT. Protein product: CATGQISNQPQHF. The chain couples TRBV6-6 to TRBJ1-5, with D perhaps matching TRBD1 (5 bases). CDR3 size: 13 residues. Trimming shortened V by 10 bases and J by 0 bases, and 10 bases separated the two germline ends. CDR1 is MNHNY and CDR2 is SVGAGI in the germline V gene (reference sequence).

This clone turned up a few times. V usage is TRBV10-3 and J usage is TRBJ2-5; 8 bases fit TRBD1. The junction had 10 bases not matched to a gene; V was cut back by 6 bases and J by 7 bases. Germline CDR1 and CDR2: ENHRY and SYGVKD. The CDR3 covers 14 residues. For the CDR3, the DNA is TGTGCCATCAGGGCCGGGACAGGCACGGGGACCCAGTACTTC. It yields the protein CAIRAGTGTGTQYF.

The DNA for the CDR3 is TGTGCCAGCAGCTATTATCGGGACGCAACCGCCAAAAACATTCAGTACTTC. Encoded protein: CASSYYRDATAKNIQYF. The rearrangement links TRBV7-8 to TRBJ2-4; D could derive from TRBD1 or TRBD2 (5 bases each). There are 17 residues in the CDR3. Germline V gene sequence: CDR1 SGHVS, CDR2 FQNEAQ. Trimming stripped 4 bases from V and 1 base from J, with 17 bases between. The full variable domain, its missing parts supplied by reference TRBV7-8 and TRBJ2-4, is GAGVSQSPRYKVAKRGQDVALRCDPISGHVSLFWYQQALGQGPEFLTYFQNEAQLDKSGLPSDRFFAERPEGSVSTLKIQRTQQEDSAVYLCASSYYRDATAKNIQYFGAGTRLSVL.

The CDR3 sequence: CASSPSGNPDTQYF. The CDR3 bases are TGCGCCAGCAGCCCTAGCGGGAATCCAGATACGCAGTATTTT. The chain joins TRBV5-1 to TRBJ2-3; 9 positions agree with TRBD2. The V gene end was trimmed by 4 bases and the J gene end by 4 bases; junction bases not matched to a gene: 4. The CDR3 contains 14 residues. The germline CDR1 and CDR2 sequences are SGHRS and YFSETQ. Full variable domain (missing parts from reference TRBV5-1 and TRBJ2-3): KAGVTQTPRYLIKTRGQQVTLSCSPISGHRSVSWYQQTPGQGLQFLFEYFSETQRNKGNFPGRFSGRQFSNSRSEMNVSTLELGDSALYLCASSPSGNPDTQYFGPGTRLTVL.

The CDR3 spells CASSSPMDTETQYF. The CDR3 DNA is TGTGCCAGCAGCTCTCCTATGGACACCGAGACCCAGTACTTC. The V call is TRBV5-4, the J call TRBJ2-5; tentative D call: TRBD1 (5 bases). The germline V gene encodes CDR1 SGHNT and CDR2 YYREEE (reference sequence). CDR3 size: 14 residues. Trimming removed 3 bases from V and 5 bases from J, with 14 bases in between.

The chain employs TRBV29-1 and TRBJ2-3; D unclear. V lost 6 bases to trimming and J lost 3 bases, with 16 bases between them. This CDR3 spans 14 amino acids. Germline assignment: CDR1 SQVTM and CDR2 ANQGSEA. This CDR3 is CSVGRVLGTDTQYF. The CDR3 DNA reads TGCAGCGTCGGTCGGGTCCTCGGGACAGATACGCAGTATTTT.

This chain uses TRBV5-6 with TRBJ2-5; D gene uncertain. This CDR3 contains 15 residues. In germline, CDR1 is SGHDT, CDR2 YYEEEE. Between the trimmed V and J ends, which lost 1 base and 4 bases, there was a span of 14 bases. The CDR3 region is CASSLLSRIPETQYF. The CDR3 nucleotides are TGTGCCAGCAGCTTGTTATCGCGCATCCCAGAGACCCAGTACTTC.

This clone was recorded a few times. The CDR3 region is CSVASAGRRETQYF. The CDR3 nucleotides read TGCAGCGTTGCCTCCGCAGGGAGGAGAGAGACCCAGTACTTC. The chain couples TRBV29-1 to TRBJ2-5; a weak D match, TRBD2 (6 bases). CDR3 size: 14 residues. Trimming removed 4 bases from V and 4 bases from J, with 16 bases in between. Germline V lookup: CDR1 SQVTM, CDR2 ANQGSEA.

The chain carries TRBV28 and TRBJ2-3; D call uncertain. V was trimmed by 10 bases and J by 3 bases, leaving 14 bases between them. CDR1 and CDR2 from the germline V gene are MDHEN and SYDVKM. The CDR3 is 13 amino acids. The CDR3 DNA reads TGTGCCATCAGACCCCGAAAGACAGATACGCAGTATTTT. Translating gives CAIRPRKTDTQYF.

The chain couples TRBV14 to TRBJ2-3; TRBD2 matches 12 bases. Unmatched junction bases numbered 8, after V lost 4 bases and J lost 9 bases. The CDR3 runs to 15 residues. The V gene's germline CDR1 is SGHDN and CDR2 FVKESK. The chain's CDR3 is CASSPLAGGPWTQYF. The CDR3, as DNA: TGTGCCAGCAGCCCGCTAGCGGGGGGGCCGTGGACGCAGTATTTT.

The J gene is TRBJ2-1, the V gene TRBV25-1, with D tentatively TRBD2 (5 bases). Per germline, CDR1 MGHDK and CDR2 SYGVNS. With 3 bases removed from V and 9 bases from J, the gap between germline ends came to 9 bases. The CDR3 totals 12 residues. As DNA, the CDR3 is TGTGCCAGCAGTGACGGTGCGGGTGAGCAGTTCTTC. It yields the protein CASSDGAGEQFF.

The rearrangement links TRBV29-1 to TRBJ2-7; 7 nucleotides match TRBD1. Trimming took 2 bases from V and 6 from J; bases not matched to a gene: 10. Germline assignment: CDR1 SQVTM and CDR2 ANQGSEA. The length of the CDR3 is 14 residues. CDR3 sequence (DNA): TGCAGCGTTGAACACCCGGGACAGACGACCGAGCAGTACTTC. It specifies CSVEHPGQTTEQYF.

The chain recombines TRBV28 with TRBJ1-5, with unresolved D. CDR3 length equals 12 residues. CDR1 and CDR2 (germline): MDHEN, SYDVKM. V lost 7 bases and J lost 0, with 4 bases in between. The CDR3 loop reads CASTNSNQPQHF. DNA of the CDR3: TGTGCCAGCACGAATAGCAATCAGCCCCAGCATTTT. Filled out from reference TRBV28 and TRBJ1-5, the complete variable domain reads DVKVTQSSRYLVKRTGEKVFLECVQDMDHENMFWYRQDPGLGLRLIYFSYDVKMKEKGDIPEGYSVSREKKERFSLILESASTNQTSMYLCASTNSNQPQHFGDGTRLSIL.

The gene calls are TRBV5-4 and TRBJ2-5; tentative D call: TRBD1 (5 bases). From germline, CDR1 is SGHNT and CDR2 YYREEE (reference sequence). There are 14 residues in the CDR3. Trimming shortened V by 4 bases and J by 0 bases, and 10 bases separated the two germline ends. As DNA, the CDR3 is TGTGCCAGCAGCAGACAGCTGGACCAAGAGACCCAGTACTTC. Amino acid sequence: CASSRQLDQETQYF.

The CDR3 DNA is TGTGCCAGTATCCGACAGGGGGCTTGGTATGAGCAGTTCTTC. Protein sequence: CASIRQGAWYEQFF. This chain links TRBV28 with TRBJ2-1, with 10 bases lining up with TRBD1. Looked up from germline, CDR1 is MDHEN and CDR2 is SYDVKM. V trimming: 9 bases; J trimming: 8 bases; junction bases outside the gene matches: 10. There are 14 residues in the CDR3. The full variable domain, in which reference TRBV28 and TRBJ2-1 provide the parts outside the CDR3, is DVKVTQSSRYLVKRTGEKVFLECVQDMDHENMFWYRQDPGLGLRLIYFSYDVKMKEKGDIPEGYSVSREKKERFSLILESASTNQTSMYLCASIRQGAWYEQFFGPGTRLTVL.

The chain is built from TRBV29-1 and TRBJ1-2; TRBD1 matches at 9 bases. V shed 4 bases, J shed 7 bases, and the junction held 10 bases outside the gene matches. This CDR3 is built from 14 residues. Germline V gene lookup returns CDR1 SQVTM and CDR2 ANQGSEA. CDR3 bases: TGCAGCGTTGGGGACAGGGCGCAACTTGGTGGCTACACCTTC. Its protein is CSVGDRAQLGGYTF.

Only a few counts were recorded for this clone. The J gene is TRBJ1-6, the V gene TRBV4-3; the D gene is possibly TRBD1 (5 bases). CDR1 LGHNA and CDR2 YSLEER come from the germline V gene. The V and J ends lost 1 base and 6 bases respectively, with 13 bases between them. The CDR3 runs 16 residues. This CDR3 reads CASSQVWTRLNSPLHF. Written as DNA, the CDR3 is TGCGCCAGCAGCCAAGTGTGGACAAGGCTTAATTCACCCCTCCACTTT.

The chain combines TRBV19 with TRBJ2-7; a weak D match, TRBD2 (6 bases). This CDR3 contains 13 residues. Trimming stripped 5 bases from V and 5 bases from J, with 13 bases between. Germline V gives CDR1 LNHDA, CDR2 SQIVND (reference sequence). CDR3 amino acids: CASSPGEIHEQYF. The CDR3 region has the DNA TGTGCCAGTAGTCCGGGAGAAATTCACGAGCAGTACTTC.

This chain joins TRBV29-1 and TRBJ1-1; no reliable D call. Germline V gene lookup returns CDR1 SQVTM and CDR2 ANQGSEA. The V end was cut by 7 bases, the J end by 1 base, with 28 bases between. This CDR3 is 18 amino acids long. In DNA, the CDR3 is TGCAGCGCCTGGGGAGGGCAGCCGTCCCCCGAAAAGAACACTGAAGCTTTCTTT. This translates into CSAWGGQPSPEKNTEAFF. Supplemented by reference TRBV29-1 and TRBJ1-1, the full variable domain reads SAVISQKPSRDICQRGTSLTIQCQVDSQVTMMFWYRQQPGQSLTLIATANQGSEATYESGFVIDKFPISRPNLTFSTLTVSNMSPEDSSIYLCSAWGGQPSPEKNTEAFFGQGTRLTVV.

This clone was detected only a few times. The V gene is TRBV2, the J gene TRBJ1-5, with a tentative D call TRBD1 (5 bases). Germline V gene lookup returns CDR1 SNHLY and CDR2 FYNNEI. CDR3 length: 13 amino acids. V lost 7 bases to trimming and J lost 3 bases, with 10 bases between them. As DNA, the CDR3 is TGTGCCAGCACCGGGACGGACAATCAGCCCCAGCATTTT. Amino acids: CASTGTDNQPQHF. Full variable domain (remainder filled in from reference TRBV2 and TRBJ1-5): EPEVTQTPSHQVTQMGQEVILRCVPISNHLYFYWYRQILGQKVEFLVSFYNNEISEKSEIFDDQFSVERPDGSNFTLKIRSTKLEDSAMYFCASTGTDNQPQHFGDGTRLSIL.

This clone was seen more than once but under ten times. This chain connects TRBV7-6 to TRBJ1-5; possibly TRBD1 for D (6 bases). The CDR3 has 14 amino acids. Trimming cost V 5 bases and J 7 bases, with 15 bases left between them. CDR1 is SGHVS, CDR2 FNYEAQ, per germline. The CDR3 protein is CASSVQQGQQPQHF. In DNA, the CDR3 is TGTGCCAGCAGCGTCCAACAGGGTCAACAGCCCCAGCATTTT. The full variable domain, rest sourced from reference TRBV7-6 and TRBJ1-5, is GAGVSQSPRYKVTKRGQDVALRCDPISGHVSLYWYRQALGQGPEFLTYFNYEAQQDKSGLPNDRFSAERPEGSISTLTIQRTEQRDSAMYRCASSVQQGQQPQHFGDGTRLSIL.

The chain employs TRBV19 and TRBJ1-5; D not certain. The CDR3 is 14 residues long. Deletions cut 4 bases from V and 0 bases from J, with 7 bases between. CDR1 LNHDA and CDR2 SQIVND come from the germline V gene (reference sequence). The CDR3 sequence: CASSKEYSNQPQHF. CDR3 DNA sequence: TGTGCCAGTAGTAAAGAGTATAGCAATCAGCCCCAGCATTTT.

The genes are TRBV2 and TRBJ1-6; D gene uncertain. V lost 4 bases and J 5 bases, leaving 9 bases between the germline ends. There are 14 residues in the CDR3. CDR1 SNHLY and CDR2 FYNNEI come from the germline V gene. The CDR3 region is CASSANWDNSPLHF. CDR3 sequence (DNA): TGTGCCAGCAGTGCCAACTGGGATAATTCACCCCTCCACTTT.

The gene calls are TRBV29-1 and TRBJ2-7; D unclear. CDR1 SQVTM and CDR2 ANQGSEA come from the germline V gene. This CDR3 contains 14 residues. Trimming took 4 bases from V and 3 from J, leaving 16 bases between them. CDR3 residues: CSVARRQANYEQYF. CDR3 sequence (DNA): TGCAGCGTTGCCCGAAGGCAGGCGAACTACGAGCAGTACTTC.

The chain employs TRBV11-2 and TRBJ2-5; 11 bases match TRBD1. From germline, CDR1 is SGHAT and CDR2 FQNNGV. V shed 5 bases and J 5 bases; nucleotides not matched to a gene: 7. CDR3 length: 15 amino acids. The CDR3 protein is CASSRTGGLGETQYF. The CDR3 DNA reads TGTGCCAGCAGCAGGACAGGGGGCTTAGGGGAGACCCAGTACTTC.